The source of this T cell receptor beta chain is a study of neurological immune-mediated disorders. The V gene lost 4 bases and the J gene lost 4 bases, with 12 bases spanning the gap. The CDR3 is 14 amino acids. Germline values: CDR1 SGHRS, CDR2 YFSETQ. TCRdb passed the 5' RACE reads through MiXCR, listing each CDR3 protein once. The top ten clones hold approximately 49% of a sample with 20,000 to 25,000 distinct CDR3 sequences, 5.5% to 8% of them seen once. Libraries from sorted cells each used about 1 million CD4+ or CD8+ T cells. The sample comprised CD8+ T cells from blood. The genes are TRBV5-1 and TRBJ2-1; D is tentatively TRBD1 or TRBD2 (5 bases each). This clonotype was obtained from a man aged 18 to 35 in good health. The CDR3 DNA reads as TGCGCCAGCAGCAATAGAGAGGGGTACAATGAGCAGTTCTTC. Translation gives CASSNREGYNEQFF.